This T cell receptor (beta chain) was identified during a study of blood T cells in healthy people across ages. Whole-study findings and limits: Roughly linear declines in TCR beta diversity per million T cells occurred with age.

Primed by a sample-barcoded 5' primer and a J-beta primer mix, a second PCR proceeded for about 7 to 11 cycles. TCRdb re-called the 5' RACE reads through MiXCR, storing one row per CDR3 protein. Among just over 800,000 distinct CDR3 sequences, approximately 65% were seen once, and the ten largest hold 25% to 30%. Each donor had about 10 milliliters of peripheral blood drawn. As concerns this clonotype: The antigen remains undetermined.

Unmatched junction bases numbered 3, after V lost 8 bases and J lost 3 bases. Germline V gene data show CDR1 as SNHLY and CDR2 as FYNNEI. The CDR3 has 12 amino acids. The V call is TRBV2, the J call TRBJ2-5; 7 bases align to TRBD2. Input material: blood. The sequence was obtained from a young man in good health. The CDR3, as DNA: TGTGCCAGCCCAAGCGGGGAAGAGACCCAGTACTTC. Translated, it gives CASPSGEETQYF. Full variable domain (rest looked up from reference TRBV2 and TRBJ2-5): EPEVTQTPSHQVTQMGQEVILRCVPISNHLYFYWYRQILGQKVEFLVSFYNNEISEKSEIFDDQFSVERPDGSNFTLKIRSTKLEDSAMYFCASPSGEETQYFGPGTRLLVL.